Following are 30 T cell receptor beta chains from one sample sequenced in a study of CD8+ T cells in alopecia areata. It was cDNA, reverse transcribed from extracted RNA, that served as the sequencing template. The method was immunoSEQ multiplex PCR; TCRdb's version includes in-frame clones alone and lacks a portion of them. The profile covers 100,000 to 150,000 clones, with 45% to 50% appearing a single time and roughly a tenth taken by the ten largest. The source material was NKG2D-low CD8+ T cells sorted from blood. The receptor set was obtained from a human donor with alopecia areata.

The chain is built from TRBV4-1 and TRBJ2-1; no clear D gene. The CDR3 runs to 16 residues. Germline CDR1 and CDR2: MGHRA and YSYEKL. V was shortened by 2 bases and J by 0 bases, with 11 bases between the two germline ends. CDR3 in amino acids: CASSQSYRSSYNEQFF. For the CDR3, the DNA is TGCGCCAGCAGCCAATCATACCGAAGCTCCTACAATGAGCAGTTCTTC.

The chain has TRBV27 and TRBJ2-7, with TRBD1 matching 7 bases. Germline CDR1 is MNHEY and CDR2 is SMNVEV (reference sequence). The CDR3 loop spans 13 amino acids. V was pared by 8 bases and J by 6 bases, with 10 bases of the junction left unmatched. CDR3 sequence reads: CASSTGERGEQYF. The CDR3 DNA reads TGTGCCAGCTCTACAGGGGAACGGGGCGAGCAGTACTTC.

CDR3 amino acids: CSVDLPTGAVEAYEQYF. In nucleotides, the CDR3 is TGCAGCGTTGACCTCCCGACAGGGGCAGTAGAAGCCTACGAGCAGTACTTC. The rearrangement uses TRBV29-1 and TRBJ2-7, with 8 bases aligning to TRBD1. The CDR3 loop spans 17 amino acids. Trimming took 3 bases from V and 2 from J; bases not matched to a gene: 15. Germline V CDR1 and CDR2: SQVTM, ANQGSEA.

V and J are TRBV5-1 and TRBJ1-1, with D perhaps matching TRBD1 (6 bases). Trimming cost V 4 bases and J 0 bases, with 13 bases left between them. This CDR3 is 15 amino acids long. Germline V lookup: CDR1 SGHRS, CDR2 YFSETQ. CDR3 residues: CASSPFAGVNTEAFF. DNA of the CDR3: TGCGCCAGCAGCCCCTTCGCAGGGGTGAACACTGAAGCTTTCTTT. The whole variable domain, filled in from reference TRBV5-1 and TRBJ1-1, reads KAGVTQTPRYLIKTRGQQVTLSCSPISGHRSVSWYQQTPGQGLQFLFEYFSETQRNKGNFPGRFSGRQFSNSRSEMNVSTLELGDSALYLCASSPFAGVNTEAFFGQGTRLTVV.

The gene calls are TRBV11-3 and TRBJ2-1; weak D call: TRBD2 (5 bases). The CDR3 is 13 residues long. Deletions cut 2 bases from V and 3 bases from J, with 5 bases between. Germline assignment: CDR1 SGHNT and CDR2 YENEEA. CDR3 loop: CASSLSGYNEQFF. DNA of the CDR3: TGTGCCAGCAGCTTAAGCGGCTACAATGAGCAGTTCTTC.

This chain connects TRBV6-5 to TRBJ2-3; D gene unclear. In germline, CDR1 is MNHEY, CDR2 SVGAGI. Trimming took off 5 bases at V and 6 bases at J, with 6 bases between the two ends. The length of the CDR3 is 11 residues. The CDR3: CASSQGDTQYF. The CDR3 DNA reads as TGTGCCAGCAGTCAAGGGGATACGCAGTATTTT.

This chain joins TRBV29-1 and TRBJ2-7, with 9 positions matching TRBD1. Germline V lookup: CDR1 SQVTM, CDR2 ANQGSEA. This CDR3 is 16 amino acids long. V trimming: 0 bases; J trimming: 4 bases; junction bases outside the gene matches: 10. CDR3 amino acids: CSVEEDGTGIGYEQYF. CDR3 coding DNA: TGCAGCGTTGAAGAAGATGGGACAGGGATCGGGTACGAGCAGTACTTC.

The sample holds a few counts of this clone. The chain joins TRBV13 to TRBJ2-7, with 8 bases lining up with TRBD2. The CDR3 has 13 residues. J lost 2 bases, V lost 4 bases, and 1 base had no gene match. In germline, CDR1 is PRHDT, CDR2 FYEKMQ (reference sequence). DNA for the CDR3: TGTGCCAGCAGCTCCGGGAGGGCCTACGAGCAGTACTTC. It encodes CASSSGRAYEQYF.

The CDR3 loop is CASSSGSSYNEQFF. CDR3 coding DNA: TGTGCCAGCAGCTCAGGGAGCTCCTACAATGAGCAGTTCTTC. The V and J genes are TRBV5-6 and TRBJ2-1, with D perhaps being TRBD1 or TRBD2 (5 bases each). The V gene's germline CDR1 is SGHDT and CDR2 YYEEEE. The CDR3 has 14 residues. Trimming left V 3 bases short and J 0 bases short, with 7 bases between.

The V gene is TRBV14, the J gene TRBJ2-7; 8 positions agree with TRBD2. V lost 4 bases, J lost 7 bases, and 6 bases stayed unmatched. The CDR3 loop spans 13 amino acids. Germline assignment: CDR1 SGHDN and CDR2 FVKESK. The CDR3 sequence is CASSPGLAVEQYF. In nucleotides, the CDR3 is TGTGCCAGCAGCCCCGGACTAGCTGTAGAGCAGTACTTC.

In this sample, this clone turned up a few times. The chain links TRBV7-8 to TRBJ2-1; D uncertain. CDR3 length equals 13 residues. Per the germline V gene, CDR1 is SGHVS and CDR2 is FQNEAQ. V gave up 1 base and J gave up 8 bases, with 9 bases separating them. This CDR3 is CASSLDLVDEQFF. In DNA form, the CDR3 reads TGTGCCAGCAGCTTAGATCTGGTTGATGAGCAGTTCTTC.

This clone turned up a few times. The chain links TRBV7-9 to TRBJ2-4; no firm D call. There are 12 residues in the CDR3. V lost 5 bases and J 7 bases, leaving 9 bases between the germline ends. The germline gives CDR1 SEHNR, CDR2 FQNEAQ (reference sequence). CDR3 in DNA: TGTGCCAGCAGCCCCCCAGATAACATTCAGTACTTC. Amino acid sequence: CASSPPDNIQYF.

The chain joins TRBV16 to TRBJ2-7; maybe TRBD1 (6 bases). CDR3 length equals 15 residues. Germline-derived CDR1 and CDR2 are KGHSY and FQNENV. Trimming removed 0 bases from V and 2 bases from J, with 11 bases in between. Here the CDR3 DNA reads TGTGCCAGCAGCCAATCGGCACAGGGTACCTACGAGCAGTACTTC. Protein product: CASSQSAQGTYEQYF.

This clone was observed a few times. V usage is TRBV29-1 and J usage is TRBJ2-3; 9 bases agree with TRBD2. This CDR3 has 13 amino acids. CDR1 is SQVTM, CDR2 ANQGSEA, per germline. V lost 3 bases to trimming and J lost 4 bases; unmatched junction nucleotides: 2. DNA of the CDR3: TGCAGCGTTGAGGGACTAGCATCAGATACGCAGTATTTT. Protein: CSVEGLASDTQYF.

The chain is built from TRBV29-1 and TRBJ2-1, with unresolved D. From germline, CDR1 is SQVTM and CDR2 ANQGSEA. With 4 bases removed from V and 5 bases from J, the gap between germline ends came to 12 bases. CDR3 length equals 13 residues. CDR3 nucleotide sequence: TGCAGCGTTGCGCCAGGAGCCAACAATGAGCAGTTCTTC. It translates to CSVAPGANNEQFF.

A remark on this clone: Additional DNA sequences in this sample encode the identical CDR3. The V gene is TRBV30, the J gene TRBJ2-3, with D uncertain. Germline V lookup: CDR1 GTSNPN, CDR2 SVGIG (reference sequence). Trimming cost V 3 bases and J 4 bases, with 5 bases left between them. The CDR3 spans 11 residues. In nucleotides, the CDR3 is TGTGCCTGGAGCGAGGCAGATACGCAGTATTTT. It codes for CAWSEADTQYF.

This clone was detected a few times. The gene calls are TRBV27 and TRBJ2-7; the match to TRBD1 covers 10 bases. This CDR3 spans 12 amino acids. Germline lookup yields CDR1 MNHEY and CDR2 SMNVEV (reference sequence). With V trimmed by 8 bases and J by 6 bases, 4 bases remained unmatched. CDR3 protein: CASRDRGREQYF. The CDR3 nucleotides read TGTGCCAGCCGGGACAGGGGTCGCGAGCAGTACTTC.

The chain employs TRBV27 and TRBJ2-7; the D is unclear. Trimming took off 2 bases at V and 3 bases at J, with 8 bases between the two ends. The CDR3 runs 13 residues. Germline values: CDR1 MNHEY, CDR2 SMNVEV (reference sequence). The CDR3 protein is CASSLGRNYEQYF. The CDR3 nucleotides are TGTGCCAGCAGTTTAGGGCGGAACTACGAGCAGTACTTC.

This clone was picked up a small number of times. The chain couples TRBV5-1 to TRBJ2-5, with D perhaps TRBD1 (7 bases). There are 16 residues in the CDR3. CDR1 and CDR2 from the germline V gene are SGHRS and YFSETQ. The V and J ends lost 2 bases and 2 bases respectively, with 16 bases between them. In DNA, the CDR3 is TGCGCCAGCAGCTTTCCTGTGACAGGGACTCAAGAGACCCAGTACTTC. The encoded protein is CASSFPVTGTQETQYF. The complete variable domain, with remaining parts taken from reference TRBV5-1 and TRBJ2-5, reads KAGVTQTPRYLIKTRGQQVTLSCSPISGHRSVSWYQQTPGQGLQFLFEYFSETQRNKGNFPGRFSGRQFSNSRSEMNVSTLELGDSALYLCASSFPVTGTQETQYFGPGTRLLVL.

This clone was seen a few times. The J gene is TRBJ2-7, the V gene TRBV7-9, with 9 bases identical to TRBD1. J gave up 4 bases and V 5 bases, and 6 bases lay outside the gene matches. CDR3 size: 14 residues. CDR1 and CDR2 from the germline V gene are SEHNR and FQNEAQ (reference sequence). The CDR3 sequence is CASSPGTGWYEQYF. The CDR3 DNA follows: TGTGCCAGCAGCCCCGGGACAGGGTGGTACGAGCAGTACTTC.

The genes are TRBV29-1 and TRBJ2-5; D gene uncertain. CDR1 and CDR2 from the germline V gene are SQVTM and ANQGSEA. Trimming took 6 bases from V and 0 from J, leaving 11 bases between them. This CDR3 region has 13 residues. This CDR3 reads CSVDGPHQETQYF. Written as DNA, the CDR3 is TGCAGCGTCGACGGTCCCCACCAAGAGACCCAGTACTTC.

V and J are TRBV5-6 and TRBJ1-1, with D uncertain. This CDR3 is built from 12 residues. V was trimmed by 4 bases and J by 6 bases, leaving 10 bases between them. The germline V gene has CDR1 SGHDT and CDR2 YYEEEE. CDR3 coding DNA: TGTGCCAGCAGCCCGGGGTCAGCTGAAGCTTTCTTT. It is translated as CASSPGSAEAFF.

This clone was seen a handful of times. Distinct nucleotide sequences in the sample also encode this CDR3. The chain carries TRBV29-1 and TRBJ2-1; D not certain. This CDR3 spans 12 amino acids. The germline CDR1 and CDR2 sequences are SQVTM and ANQGSEA. Trimming stripped 5 bases from V and 3 bases from J, with 8 bases between. CDR3 region: CSVLAGYNEQFF. The CDR3 region has the DNA TGCAGCGTTTTGGCCGGCTACAATGAGCAGTTCTTC.

The chain has TRBV6-5 and TRBJ2-2, with D uncertain. V lost 6 bases, J lost 4 bases, and 3 bases lay in between. The germline V gene encodes CDR1 MNHEY and CDR2 SVGAGI. The CDR3 runs 11 residues. Written as DNA, the CDR3 is TGTGCCAGCAGGGGCACCGGGGAGCTGTTTTTT. Its protein product is CASRGTGELFF.

This clone was seen a handful of times. The V and J genes are TRBV29-1 and TRBJ2-5; D is possibly TRBD1 or TRBD2 (6 bases each). Trimming left V 4 bases short and J 5 bases short, with 17 bases between. CDR1 is SQVTM, CDR2 ANQGSEA, per germline. The CDR3 consists of 14 residues. CDR3 in amino acids: CSVGYREASETQYF. CDR3 DNA sequence: TGCAGCGTTGGGTACAGGGAGGCTTCGGAGACCCAGTACTTC.

The J gene is TRBJ2-1, the V gene TRBV29-1, with D maybe TRBD1 (6 bases). Trimming took 5 bases from V and 7 from J, leaving 21 bases between them. CDR1 is SQVTM and CDR2 is ANQGSEA in the germline V gene. The CDR3 spans 15 residues. In nucleotides, the CDR3 is TGCAGCGTTCAAGGCCGAGCGCAAGGGGGTAATGAGCAGTTCTTC. Amino acid sequence: CSVQGRAQGGNEQFF.

V and J are TRBV28 and TRBJ2-7; tentative D call: TRBD2 (5 bases). CDR1 MDHEN and CDR2 SYDVKM come from the germline V gene. The CDR3 has 12 residues. V shed 4 bases and J shed 3 bases, with 7 bases lying between them. CDR3 coding DNA: TGTGCCAGCAGTTCACGGGGCTACGAGCAGTACTTC. Protein sequence: CASSSRGYEQYF.

In the case of this clone: The sample contains more than one DNA sequence encoding this CDR3. The chain couples TRBV29-1 to TRBJ1-1; D is unclear. Germline V gene sequence: CDR1 SQVTM, CDR2 ANQGSEA. The V end lost 4 bases, the J end lost 2 bases, and 8 bases lay between the germline ends. This CDR3 contains 12 residues. The CDR3 sequence: CSVGPGNTEAFF. The CDR3 nucleotides are TGCAGCGTTGGTCCGGGAAACACTGAAGCTTTCTTT.

The V call is TRBV4-1, the J call TRBJ1-1, with D perhaps TRBD1 (6 bases). Trimming removed 3 bases at V and 0 bases at J, with 8 bases between. Germline CDR1 is MGHRA and CDR2 is YSYEKL. The CDR3 extends over 14 amino acids. The CDR3 bases are TGCGCCAGCAGCCAGGGACACATGAACACTGAAGCTTTCTTT. Translation gives CASSQGHMNTEAFF.

The chain is built from TRBV29-1 and TRBJ2-1; 8 nucleotides agree with TRBD2. This CDR3 contains 10 residues. V gave up 3 bases and J gave up 15 bases; unmatched junction bases: 4. Germline-derived CDR1 and CDR2 are SQVTM and ANQGSEA. The CDR3 bases are TGCAGCGTTGACCACGGGGGGGGGTTCTTC. Translating gives CSVDHGGGFF.